This T cell receptor beta chain was found in a study of OX40 agonist ivuxolimab in advanced cancers. Only in-frame clones appear in the TCRdb table, and some are missing; sequencing was by immunoSEQ multiplex PCR. The profile shows some 25,000 clones, 73% of them singletons. Germline-derived CDR1 and CDR2 are SEHNR and FQNEAQ (reference sequence). Trimming left V 5 bases short and J 7 bases short, with 17 bases between. This CDR3 is 14 amino acids long. The clonotype was recovered from an adult with an advanced solid tumor such as melanoma, head and neck, liver or kidney cancer. The rearrangement joins TRBV7-9 to TRBJ1-1; D is perhaps TRBD1 (5 bases). Material: CD4+ or CD8+ T cells sorted from blood, obtained in a trial of the OX40 agonist ivuxolimab. CDR3 sequence: CASSRGGRLDEAFF. In DNA, the CDR3 is TGTGCCAGCAGCCGGGGGGGTAGACTCGATGAAGCTTTCTTT.